The present T cell receptor beta chain was sequenced within a study of cytomegalovirus exposure and HLA in healthy donors. In the study overall: The same platform was used for the 130 or so validation repertoires as for the 600 to 700 first-cohort repertoires, as reported in a later analysis.

This clone was found many times. Its specificity is not known. The table came from immunoSEQ multiplex PCR; TCRdb's copy has only in-frame clones and leaves some out. The table shows around 250,000 clones, with about 92% occurring only once. Regarding the study as a whole: First-cohort TCR clusters tended to co-occur in the 90 to 150 validation repertoires, a later analysis found.

Germline lookup yields CDR1 SGHRS and CDR2 YFSETQ. Trimming removed 2 bases from V and 8 bases from J, with 13 bases in between. The CDR3 covers 13 residues. This TCR was sampled from a woman in her twenties or thirties in good health and CMV-seronegative. The chain couples TRBV5-1 to TRBJ1-2, with a possible D match to TRBD1 (6 bases). Sequenced input: PBMCs. CDR3 in amino acids: CASSLGTGRGYTF. In DNA form, the CDR3 reads TGCGCCAGCAGCTTAGGTACAGGGAGAGGCTACACCTTC.